This TCR beta chain was identified during a study of cytomegalovirus exposure and HLA in healthy donors. Study-wide findings and caveats: The likely explanation for a cluster of highly shared sequence variants was sequencing artifact. Presence/absence analysis assumed near-uniform sequencing depth across donors.

PCR was performed using 60 Vbeta and 13 Jbeta primers. Generated by immunoSEQ multiplex PCR, the TCRdb table keeps only in-frame clones and is missing some. The table shows about 65,000 clones, with 80% occurring only once. V dropped 6 bases and J dropped 3 bases, with 6 bases sitting between them. This CDR3 has 11 amino acids. Germline V gene sequence: CDR1 MDHEN, CDR2 SYDVKM. This clone was recorded once. What it recognizes is unknown. The sample consisted of PBMCs. This chain uses TRBV28 with TRBJ2-7; no clear D. This sequence was found in a woman in her twenties or thirties in good health and CMV-seronegative. CDR3 nucleotides: TGTGCCAGCAGCCGTTACTACGAGCAGTACTTC. It codes for CASSRYYEQYF.